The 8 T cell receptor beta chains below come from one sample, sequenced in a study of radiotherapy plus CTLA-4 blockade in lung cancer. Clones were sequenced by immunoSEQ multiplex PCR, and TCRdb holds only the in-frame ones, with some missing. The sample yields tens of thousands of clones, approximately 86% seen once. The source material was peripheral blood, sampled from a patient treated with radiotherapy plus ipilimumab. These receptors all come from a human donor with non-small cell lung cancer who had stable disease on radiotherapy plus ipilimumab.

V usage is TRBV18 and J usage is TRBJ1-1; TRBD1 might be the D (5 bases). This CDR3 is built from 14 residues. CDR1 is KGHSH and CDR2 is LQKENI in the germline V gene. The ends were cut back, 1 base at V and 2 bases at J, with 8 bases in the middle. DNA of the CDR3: TGTGCCAGCTCACCACTAGGGGTTAACACTGAAGCTTTCTTT. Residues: CASSPLGVNTEAFF.

DNA for the CDR3: TGTGCCAGCTCACGAGCAGGAGAACTTCACGTAGGCTACACCTTC. This codes for CASSRAGELHVGYTF. V and J are TRBV18 and TRBJ1-2; D call uncertain. In germline, CDR1 is KGHSH, CDR2 LQKENI. V was shortened by 4 bases and J by 8 bases, with 20 bases between the two germline ends. The CDR3 runs 15 residues.

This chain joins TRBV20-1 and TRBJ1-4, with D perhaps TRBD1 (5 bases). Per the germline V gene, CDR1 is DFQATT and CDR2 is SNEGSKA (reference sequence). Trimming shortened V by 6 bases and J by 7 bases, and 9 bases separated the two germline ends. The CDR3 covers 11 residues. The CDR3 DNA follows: TGCAGTGCCCGGGACTCTGAAAAACTGTTTTTT. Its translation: CSARDSEKLFF.

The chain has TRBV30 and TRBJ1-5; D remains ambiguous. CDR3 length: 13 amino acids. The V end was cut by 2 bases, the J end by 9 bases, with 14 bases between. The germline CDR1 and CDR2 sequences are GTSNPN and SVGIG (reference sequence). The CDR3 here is CAWSSQVVGPQHF. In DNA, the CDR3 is TGTGCCTGGAGTTCCCAGGTAGTAGGGCCCCAGCATTTT.

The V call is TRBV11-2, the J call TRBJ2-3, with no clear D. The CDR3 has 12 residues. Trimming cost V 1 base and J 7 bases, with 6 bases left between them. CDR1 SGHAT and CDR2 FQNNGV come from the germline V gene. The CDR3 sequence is CASSLVPNTQYF. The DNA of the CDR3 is TGTGCCAGCAGCTTAGTCCCCAATACGCAGTATTTT.

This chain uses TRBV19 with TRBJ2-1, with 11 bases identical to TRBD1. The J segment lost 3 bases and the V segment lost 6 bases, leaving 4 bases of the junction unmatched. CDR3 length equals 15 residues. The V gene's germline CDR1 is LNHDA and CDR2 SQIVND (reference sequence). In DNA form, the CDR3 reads TGTGCCAGTAGCCGCGGGACAGGGGGCTACAATGAGCAGTTCTTC. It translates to CASSRGTGGYNEQFF.

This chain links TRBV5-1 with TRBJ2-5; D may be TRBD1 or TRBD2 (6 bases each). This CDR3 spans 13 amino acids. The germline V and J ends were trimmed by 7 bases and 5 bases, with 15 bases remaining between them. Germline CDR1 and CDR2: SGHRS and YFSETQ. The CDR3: CASGPQGRETQYF. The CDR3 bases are TGCGCCAGCGGTCCCCAGGGGAGGGAGACCCAGTACTTC.

The CDR3: CASSSRVGLQYF. The CDR3 region has the DNA TGTGCCAGCAGCTCCAGGGTAGGGCTGCAGTATTTT. The V gene is TRBV6-5, the J gene TRBJ2-3, with TRBD1 as a possible D gene (5 bases). The CDR3 has 12 residues. Germline V lookup: CDR1 MNHEY, CDR2 SVGAGI. Trimming shortened V by 6 bases and J by 11 bases, and 15 bases separated the two germline ends.